These T cell receptor beta chains were read from a single sample in a study of T cells in localized non-small cell lung cancer. Assay used: immunoSEQ multiplex PCR; TCRdb lists only in-frame clones, some missing. Here the sample spans a few thousand clones, over 35% being singletons. The sequenced sample was lung tumor tissue, obtained before any cancer treatment. The receptors shown here come from a man between 40 and 70 years old with stage I lung adenocarcinoma. Each CDR3 is given with its conserved first and last residue. The order of the fields is D gene, J gene, V gene, clone size, CDR3 DNA, CDR3 protein. A D gene is named only where the DNA matches it firmly. Size values are once, few and many counts, or a class for expanded clones, and some rows have none.

d_call: TRBD2
j_call: TRBJ2-7
v_call: TRBV19
clone_size: NA
cdr3_nt: TGTGCCAGTAGTATCCCCCTTACTAGCGGGAGGTTCGAGCAGTACTTC
cdr3_aa: CASSIPLTSGRFEQYF

d_call: NA
j_call: TRBJ2-1
v_call: TRBV6-7
clone_size: once
cdr3_nt: TGTGCCACGAGGGGATACAATGAGCAGTTCTTC
cdr3_aa: CATRGYNEQFF

d_call: NA
j_call: TRBJ1-2
v_call: TRBV6-8
clone_size: few
cdr3_nt: TGTGCCAGCAGTGTTTCACAGGGACGCGGCTACACCTTC
cdr3_aa: CASSVSQGRGYTF

d_call: NA
j_call: TRBJ2-3
v_call: TRBV14
clone_size: few
cdr3_nt: TGTGCCAGCAGCCAAGACAGGTCCGCAGATACGCAGTATTTT
cdr3_aa: CASSQDRSADTQYF

d_call: TRBD2
j_call: TRBJ2-5
v_call: TRBV19
clone_size: few
cdr3_nt: TGTGCCAGTAGTATGACCCGGGGGAGGGGACCGGAGGGAAAGACCCAGTACTTC
cdr3_aa: CASSMTRGRGPEGKTQYF

d_call: NA
j_call: TRBJ1-2
v_call: TRBV28
clone_size: NA
cdr3_nt: TGTGCCAGCAGTCTCCAAACCCATGGCTACACCTTC
cdr3_aa: CASSLQTHGYTF

d_call: TRBD1
j_call: TRBJ2-7
v_call: TRBV30
clone_size: NA
cdr3_nt: TGTGCCTGGAGGGGGACAGGGACCTACGAGCAGTACTTC
cdr3_aa: CAWRGTGTYEQYF

d_call: NA
j_call: TRBJ1-5
v_call: TRBV28
clone_size: NA
cdr3_nt: TGTGCCAGCAGCTTCCAGGTTGGGAATCAGCCCCAGCATTTT
cdr3_aa: CASSFQVGNQPQHF

d_call: NA
j_call: TRBJ1-2
v_call: TRBV18
clone_size: NA
cdr3_nt: TGTGCCAGCTCATATCCGGGACATAGTGGCTACACCTTC
cdr3_aa: CASSYPGHSGYTF

d_call: NA
j_call: TRBJ2-2
v_call: TRBV11-3
clone_size: NA
cdr3_nt: TGTGCCAGCAGCGGAGGTGCAGGGATGGGCACCGGGGAGCTGTTTTTT
cdr3_aa: CASSGGAGMGTGELFF

d_call: NA
j_call: TRBJ2-5
v_call: TRBV6-8
clone_size: few
cdr3_nt: TGTGCCAGCAGTCCCCGGGGGCGAAGAGGCGCGGAGACCCAGTACTTC
cdr3_aa: CASSPRGRRGAETQYF

d_call: NA
j_call: TRBJ2-7
v_call: TRBV18
clone_size: NA
cdr3_nt: TGTGCCAGCTCACCGGGCGGCTACGAGCAGTACTTC
cdr3_aa: CASSPGGYEQYF

d_call: NA
j_call: TRBJ1-6
v_call: TRBV9
clone_size: NA
cdr3_nt: TGTGCCAGCAGCCATGGACAGCTAACTAATTCACCCCTCCACTTT
cdr3_aa: CASSHGQLTNSPLHF

d_call: NA
j_call: TRBJ2-4
v_call: TRBV19
clone_size: few
cdr3_nt: TGTGCCAGTAGTATCATGGGTGTAGACATTCAGTACTTC
cdr3_aa: CASSIMGVDIQYF

d_call: NA
j_call: TRBJ2-4
v_call: TRBV19
clone_size: NA
cdr3_nt: TGTGCCAGTACCGAGGGGTTACGGGGTGCCAAAAACATTCAGTACTTC
cdr3_aa: CASTEGLRGAKNIQYF

d_call: TRBD1
j_call: TRBJ1-2
v_call: TRBV29-1
clone_size: NA
cdr3_nt: TGCAGCGTAGGACAGGGACTCGGTGGCTACACCTTC
cdr3_aa: CSVGQGLGGYTF

d_call: NA
j_call: TRBJ2-7
v_call: TRBV4-1
clone_size: NA
cdr3_nt: TGCGCCAGCAGCCGACAACAGGGATACGAGCAGTACTTC
cdr3_aa: CASSRQQGYEQYF

d_call: NA
j_call: TRBJ2-5
v_call: TRBV6-8
clone_size: few
cdr3_nt: TGTGCCAGCAGCGGACAGAAACTACAAGAGACCCAGTACTTC
cdr3_aa: CASSGQKLQETQYF

d_call: TRBD1
j_call: TRBJ2-6
v_call: TRBV11-3
clone_size: few
cdr3_nt: TGTGCCAGCAGCTTAAGAGGGCAGGGGGCGCCCGGGGCCAACGTCCTGACTTTC
cdr3_aa: CASSLRGQGAPGANVLTF

d_call: TRBD2
j_call: TRBJ2-7
v_call: TRBV11-3
clone_size: NA
cdr3_nt: TGTGCCAGCAGCTTCTTTCGGACTAGCGGGAAGACCTACGAGCAGTACTTC
cdr3_aa: CASSFFRTSGKTYEQYF

d_call: NA
j_call: TRBJ2-1
v_call: TRBV11-3
clone_size: once
cdr3_nt: TGTGCCAGCAGACCCCAGGGATTTAGCGGTGAGCAGTTCTTC
cdr3_aa: CASRPQGFSGEQFF

d_call: NA
j_call: TRBJ2-1
v_call: TRBV10-2
clone_size: NA
cdr3_nt: TGCGCCAGCAGTGAGTCTTTGGGCGGGGCGAATGAGCAGTTCTTC
cdr3_aa: CASSESLGGANEQFF

d_call: NA
j_call: TRBJ1-4
v_call: TRBV30
clone_size: NA
cdr3_nt: TGTGCCTGGAACCGGGTATACGAAAAACTGTTTTTT
cdr3_aa: CAWNRVYEKLFF

d_call: NA
j_call: TRBJ2-6
v_call: TRBV19
clone_size: NA
cdr3_nt: TGTGCCAGCAAAGTCCATTCAGGGGCCAACGTCCTGACTTTC
cdr3_aa: CASKVHSGANVLTF

d_call: TRBD2
j_call: TRBJ2-1
v_call: TRBV11-3
clone_size: few
cdr3_nt: TGTGCCAGCAGCCCCCGGACTAGTTCAGGCTACAATGAGCAGTTCTTC
cdr3_aa: CASSPRTSSGYNEQFF

d_call: NA
j_call: TRBJ1-4
v_call: TRBV11-3
clone_size: medium-sized
cdr3_nt: TGTGCCAGCACCGATAAAGCCGGGAATGAAAAACTGTTTTTT
cdr3_aa: CASTDKAGNEKLFF

d_call: NA
j_call: TRBJ2-5
v_call: TRBV19
clone_size: NA
cdr3_nt: TGTGCCAGTAGTAGTGGGGGCTGGCAAGAGACCCAGTACTTC
cdr3_aa: CASSSGGWQETQYF

d_call: NA
j_call: TRBJ2-4
v_call: TRBV15
clone_size: NA
cdr3_nt: TGTGCCACCAGCAGTCTCCGGCTAGCTGACATTCAGTACTTC
cdr3_aa: CATSSLRLADIQYF

d_call: NA
j_call: TRBJ2-5
v_call: TRBV29-1
clone_size: NA
cdr3_nt: TGCAGCGCCCGAAGGCAGGGAGAGACCCAGTACTTC
cdr3_aa: CSARRQGETQYF

d_call: TRBD1
j_call: TRBJ2-1
v_call: TRBV5-4
clone_size: few
cdr3_nt: TGTGCCAGCAGTGGGGACAGGAGCTCCTACAATGAGCAGTTCTTC
cdr3_aa: CASSGDRSSYNEQFF

d_call: NA
j_call: TRBJ1-1
v_call: TRBV28
clone_size: few
cdr3_nt: TGTGCCAGCAGTTTAAGCGAGGGGAGCACTGAAGCTTTCTTT
cdr3_aa: CASSLSEGSTEAFF

d_call: TRBD1
j_call: TRBJ1-2
v_call: TRBV19
clone_size: NA
cdr3_nt: TGTGCCAGTAGTATGGGACAGTACTATGGCTACACCTTC
cdr3_aa: CASSMGQYYGYTF

d_call: NA
j_call: TRBJ1-6
v_call: TRBV11-3
clone_size: NA
cdr3_nt: TGTGCCAGCAGCTTGTCTCCGAGCTCCTATAATTCACCCCTCCACTTT
cdr3_aa: CASSLSPSSYNSPLHF

d_call: TRBD2
j_call: TRBJ2-5
v_call: TRBV18
clone_size: NA
cdr3_nt: TGTGCCAGCTCAGAAGCGGGGGAGACCCAGTACTTC
cdr3_aa: CASSEAGETQYF

d_call: TRBD2
j_call: TRBJ2-1
v_call: TRBV12-5
clone_size: NA
cdr3_nt: TGTGCTAGTGGTTTGTTCCTAGCGGGGGGTGAGCAGTTCTTC
cdr3_aa: CASGLFLAGGEQFF

d_call: TRBD1
j_call: TRBJ1-4
v_call: TRBV7-6
clone_size: NA
cdr3_nt: TGTGCCAGCAGCTCAGGGGGCGAGAAAGTAAAACTGTTTTTT
cdr3_aa: CASSSGGEKVKLFF

d_call: NA
j_call: TRBJ2-1
v_call: TRBV29-1
clone_size: NA
cdr3_nt: TGCAGCGTAGCGACTCAGGGCAATGAGCAGTTCTTC
cdr3_aa: CSVATQGNEQFF

d_call: NA
j_call: TRBJ2-2
v_call: TRBV14
clone_size: NA
cdr3_nt: TGTGCCAGCAGACAGGGTCTGAACACCGGGGAGCTGTTTTTT
cdr3_aa: CASRQGLNTGELFF

d_call: TRBD2
j_call: TRBJ2-1
v_call: TRBV19
clone_size: NA
cdr3_nt: TGTGCCAGTAGGGGACTAGCGGAATCGGGCGATGAGCAGTTCTTC
cdr3_aa: CASRGLAESGDEQFF

d_call: TRBD2
j_call: TRBJ2-5
v_call: TRBV6-8
clone_size: NA
cdr3_nt: TGTGCCAGCAGTTACAGAGCGGGGGCAACCCAAGAGACCCAGTACTTC
cdr3_aa: CASSYRAGATQETQYF

d_call: NA
j_call: TRBJ2-5
v_call: TRBV6-8
clone_size: NA
cdr3_nt: TGTGCCAGCAGCGTTCAAGAAGGAGAGACCCAGTACTTC
cdr3_aa: CASSVQEGETQYF

d_call: NA
j_call: TRBJ2-7
v_call: TRBV25-1
clone_size: NA
cdr3_nt: TGTGCCAGCGCCGTGATGGGCGGACTCTACGAGCAGTACTTC
cdr3_aa: CASAVMGGLYEQYF

d_call: TRBD1
j_call: TRBJ1-2
v_call: TRBV19
clone_size: NA
cdr3_nt: TGTGCCAGTAGTATAGACCCGGACAGGGCGGACTACTATGGCTACACCTTC
cdr3_aa: CASSIDPDRADYYGYTF

d_call: NA
j_call: TRBJ2-6
v_call: TRBV11-3
clone_size: NA
cdr3_nt: TGTGCCAGCAGCATCCCCGGGGTCACTGGGGCCAACGTCCTGACTTTC
cdr3_aa: CASSIPGVTGANVLTF

d_call: NA
j_call: TRBJ2-1
v_call: TRBV18
clone_size: NA
cdr3_nt: TGTGCCAGCTCACCCCCGGGTACGGGAAGGTCCTACAATGAGCAGTTCTTC
cdr3_aa: CASSPPGTGRSYNEQFF

d_call: NA
j_call: TRBJ1-3
v_call: TRBV6-8
clone_size: NA
cdr3_nt: TGTGCCAGCAGTCCCCTGGCAGGGTCGGCCCACACCATATATTTT
cdr3_aa: CASSPLAGSAHTIYF